This T cell receptor beta chain derives from a study of cytomegalovirus exposure and HLA in healthy donors (dated by TCRdb to 2016 to 2017). At the level of the whole study: An earlier analysis of approximately 640 of the donors reported more than 250 Gb of sequence data and 120 million or so unique TCR beta sequences from around 200 million T cells. Along with the roughly 670-subject first cohort, a separate validation cohort of over a hundred different subjects was used. Among the roughly 400 genotyped donors, roughly 80% belonged to the genetic ancestry cluster associated with self-reported Caucasian donors. The study used immunosequencing to profile the T cell repertoires of 670 or so subjects and linked those repertoires to cytomegalovirus serostatus. An earlier analysis of around 580 of the donors used high-throughput TCR beta sequencing to judge whether each TCR beta V gene segment behaved as functional or pseudogenic. Donor age, sex, ethnicity and CMV serostatus were compiled together with the repertoire data. An early release that covered fewer than 750 HLA-typed donors contained around 330 gigabases of sequencing data and 65 million to 100 million unique TCR sequences. Among roughly 400 genotyped donors of the cohort, an average of about 240,000 unique TCR beta nucleotide sequences were sequenced per donor, 15% to 20% of them non-productive. A later analysis re-analyzed previously published TCR beta repertoires from about 730 donors and added high-resolution HLA genotyping to study TCR occurrence patterns. In the later analysis, no new phenotypic data were used to find candidate immune exposures; instead, reliance was placed on TCR beta sequences and their occurrence across donors. The number of typed donors differed by locus: about 620-630 for A, B, C, DRB1 and DQB1; 500 to 550 for DQA1; around 610 for DPA1; and some 430 for DPB1. The study aimed to test whether signatures of past pathogen exposure could be identified by cataloging public T cell receptors. High-throughput TCR immunosequencing, statistical association of individual TCRs with disease status, and machine learning were combined to predict cytomegalovirus infection status. HLA typing included class I and class II loci at four-digit resolution. Every discovery cohort repertoire had been produced on one sequencing platform. Because of strong linkage in the cohort, 4 to 6 DR-DQ haplotypes were treated as single units for association and clustering. Genome-wide SNP genotypes for about three fifths of the 666 donors were used in a later genetic analysis, which treated that subset as a discovery cohort. Findings and caveats that apply to the study as a whole: Three of the identified cytomegalovirus-associated TCR beta chains were confirmed in vitro to be specific for cytomegalovirus antigens. Strong co-occurrence of HLA alleles, especially DR and DQ, made assigning TCR associations to individual alleles difficult. It was suggested by the authors that the approach could potentially be generalized to other disease states and immunological phenotypes. In the study, roughly 160 TCR beta chains were listed as associated with cytomegalovirus. While some public TCRs were present in many individuals, most TCR sequences turned up only very rarely across donors. A further reported finding was that TCR beta sequences accurately predicted the HLA-A and HLA-B alleles for most subjects in the first cohort. In a later analysis, HLA-associated TCR beta chains were found to be more clonally expanded and to have lower generation probabilities than equally common non-associated chains. Because HLA typing was missing for some donors at each locus, association tests included only the typed subset. In an earlier analysis of approximately 600 of the donors, most TCR beta V segments were observed in productive rearrangements about 90% or about 30% of the time, broadly matching IMGT annotations. V-gene and J-gene trimming of TCR beta chains was associated with a missense DCLRE1C variant in a later genetic analysis, and the association was replicated in an independent cohort. Presence/absence analyses assumed roughly uniform sequencing depth across donors, an assumption that may not hold. A cluster of highly shared sequence variants was judged likely to represent a technical artifact of the sequencing pipeline. Compared with the 666-donor mean, donors in an Asian-associated ancestry cluster had fewer N-insertions in productive TCRs, according to a later genetic analysis. In a later analysis, TCR association rates were found to vary across HLA loci, with the most associated TCRs seen for DRB1 alleles and the fewest for HLA-C alleles. This cohort had only TCR beta chains sequenced, and the lack of alpha or paired-chain data limited which features could be detected. Immune exposure information for the cohort was limited to CMV serostatus. Some 16 rarely observed V segments, including chromosome 9 orphons, were excluded from the earlier analysis of approximately 600 of the donors because counts were too low. The classifier was reported to diagnose cytomegalovirus status with high specificity and sensitivity in both the original cohort and the validation cohort. Correlated functional status among segregating V segments might be attributable to linkage disequilibrium, but an unknown experimental factor could not be ruled out. Specific HLA alleles were associated with 15,000 to 20,000 TCR beta sequences at a false discovery rate of 0.05 in a later analysis. According to a later analysis, most CMV-associated TCR beta chains appeared to be HLA-restricted, and the HLA associations seemed to be driven largely by CMV exposure. Several of the top co-occurrence clusters appeared to be linked to parvovirus B19, influenza, CMV and Epstein-Barr virus, according to a later analysis. Because the 87-base-pair reads could not distinguish some IMGT-functional V segments, including TRBV6-2 and TRBV6-3, those segments were excluded.

With regard to this clone: Its antigen is still unknown. No much larger clonotype is one base removed from it; base qualities were not supplied.

V and J are truncated by 6 bases and 3 bases respectively, leaving an intervening sequence of 17 bases. The germline V gene sets CDR1 to SNHLY and CDR2 to FYNNEI. Including cysteine and phenylalanine, the CDR3 has 15 amino acids. The retained sequence is limited to the CDR3, 45 bases, with the frame set at the first base. Library creation used the immunoSEQ multiplex PCR assay. The multiplex PCR relied on a mix of 60 forward primers for TCR Vbeta segments and 13 reverse primers for TCR Jbeta segments. The CDR3 region of rearranged TCR beta genes was amplified from genomic DNA with a multiplex PCR assay. On the Illumina HiSeq System, the amplified TCR beta libraries were sequenced as 87-base-pair reads. Per the source publication's procedure: A later analysis counted some 74 million unique TCR beta chains across the 640 or so repertoires, and approximately 11 million of these chains were shared by at least two donors. Raw reads were error-corrected and collapsed into unique sequences by a nearest-neighbor algorithm in which closely related sequences were merged to remove PCR and sequencing errors. CDR3 sequences were aligned to IMGT reference sequences to assign V, D and J gene segments. Each retained sequence needed at least a six-nucleotide match to both a V gene segment and a J gene segment. A rearrangement counted as productive if the CDR3 had no stop codons and remained in frame with V and J, and every other rearrangement counted as non-productive. CDR3 was defined by IMGT convention, running from the second conserved V-encoded cysteine to the conserved J-encoded phenylalanine. Sequences without an unambiguous match to a single V gene segment were excluded from the earlier analysis of about 600 of the donors. An earlier analysis of 450 to 650 of the donors called V segments functional above 56.7% productive rearrangements and segregating when the between-donor standard deviation exceeded 5%. A statistical classification framework was built to diagnose cytomegalovirus status from the catalog of TCR beta chain sequences. In a later analysis, V and J genes were assigned by comparing TCR nucleotide sequences against IMGT/GENE-DB human TR gene sequences. A later analysis assigned CDR3 sequences and most-parsimonious VDJ recombination scenarios with the TCRdist pipeline. In a later analysis, each TCR beta chain was defined by its CDR3 amino acid sequence together with its V-gene family, and reads without a unique V-gene family were excluded. To address suspected cross-contamination and a sequencing artifact, a later analysis removed 592 highly shared, low-generation-probability nucleotide sequences. In a later analysis, a clonal expansion index was calculated for each public chain from normalized within-repertoire ranks of inferred template counts. In a later analysis, generation probabilities were computed with a VDJ recombination model fitted to out-of-frame rearrangements, and the resulting probabilities were checked against IGoR. Hypergeometric tests were used in a later analysis to score TCR-TCR, TCR-HLA and TCR-CMV co-occurrence, with a repertoire-size bias correction applied to the TCR pairs. In a later analysis, false discovery rates were estimated by permuting HLA or CMV assignments 20 times. In a later analysis, co-occurring TCRs were grouped with DBSCAN, and TCRdist sequence similarity was added when clustering was performed within HLA-allele-positive subsets. For co-occurrence clustering, repertoires with fewer than 30,000 or more than 120,000 public chains were excluded, along with 4 to 6 repertoires with anomalous nucleotide sharing. TCRdb provides this immuneACCESS table in a form limited to in-frame rearrangements. Some clones are lacking; in checked studies, under half of them reflect an unresolved V gene, and why the rest are absent is not known. The DNA gave D and trimming, while V, J and clone size come from that table. This sample lists more than 200,000 clones; more than 75% were detected once. Over 1% of the sample lies in the top ten.

The cohort consisted of 666 healthy bone marrow donors. At the time of sampling, every cohort member was nominally healthy, though immune exposures that went unrecorded were likely present. CMV serostatus was recorded as positive for just under 300 and negative for about 50% of the roughly 670 cohort members, whereas no CMV serostatus was recorded for the donor in question. Each donor provided a peripheral blood sample, and peripheral blood mononuclear cells were used for TCR beta sequencing. The Qiagen DNeasy Blood Extraction Kit was used to extract genomic DNA from the blood cell samples. The rearrangement combines TRBV2 with TRBJ1-1; 5 matching bases give a weak D call of TRBD1. The receptor was derived from a human donor in good health. Input material: PBMCs. The sequence in DNA is TGTGCCAGCAGCCGATCGGGGGGTAGGGACACTGAAGCTTTCTTT. It encodes CASSRSGGRDTEAFF.